This TCR beta chain emerged from a study of blood T cell repertoires in COVID-19. Study-wide background: The United States, Italy and Spain provided the acute and convalescent COVID-19 samples. PBMCs, B-cell-depleted T cells, or T cells were the source of the cDNA or gDNA that made up the material.

Methods used by the authors: Researchers report that nucleated cell counts were estimated from reference gene primer amplification. The data were produced by immunoSEQ multiplex PCR, yet TCRdb's version contains in-frame clones alone and is incomplete. The D gene and trimming were derived from the DNA, and the V and J assignments and clone size from that table. The sample consists of some 30,000 clones, approximately 80% of them appearing once. The CDR3 length is 13 residues. Germline V gives CDR1 MNHNY, CDR2 SVGAGI (reference sequence). With 6 bases clipped from V and 6 bases from J, the junction kept 7 bases outside the gene matches.

This sequence was found in a human donor in a cohort sampled during active COVID-19. The sample was peripheral blood. The gene calls are TRBV6-6 and TRBJ1-1, with TRBD1 identical over 7 bases. In DNA, the CDR3 is TGTGCCAGCAGCCAAACAGGGGTCGCTGAAGCTTTCTTT. Amino acid sequence: CASSQTGVAEAFF.